What follows is one T cell receptor (beta chain) and its context. No antigen is known for it. The data stem from a study of beta chain features in type 1 diabetes. Overall study results and limits: Among patients with Type 1 diabetes, TCRB CDR3s were moderately but significantly shorter in every one of the four CD4+ subsets. VDJ junctions from type 1 diabetes patients carried fewer insertions and larger deletions.

The investigators reverse transcribed all of the isolated RNA, so they sequenced expressed TCRB transcripts. The method was immunoSEQ multiplex PCR; TCRdb's version includes in-frame clones alone and lacks a portion of them. Of roughly 400,000 clones in the sample, roughly 16% were seen once. The CDR3 has 14 residues. Per the germline V gene, CDR1 is KGHSH and CDR2 is LQKENI. Trimming took 1 base from V and 5 from J, leaving 11 bases between them. The sequence was obtained from a woman aged 18 to 35 in good health. Sequencing was carried out using naive CD4+ T cells from blood. The V gene is TRBV18, the J gene TRBJ2-5; D is perhaps TRBD1 (5 bases). CDR3 coding DNA: TGTGCCAGCTCACCACTCGACAGAATGGAGACCCAGTACTTC. It codes for CASSPLDRMETQYF.